What follows are 2 T cell receptor beta chains derived from one specimen sequenced in a study of blood T cells in healthy people across ages (dated by TCRdb to the mid-2010s). Library generation was performed with 5' RACE. Sequencing instrument: Illumina HiSeq 2500. A second about 7 to 11 cycle PCR used a sample-barcoded 5' primer and a J-beta primer mix. Starting from the raw public reads, TCRdb applied fastp trimming at Q25, assembled clones with MiXCR and retained in-frame beta chains. Here each entry gathers all rows of one CDR3 protein and keeps the most common genes and DNA. This sample comprises around 750,000 distinct CDR3 sequences, about 53% of them detected only once. The top ten clonotypes cover about 42% of the sample. The sequenced material came from blood. The receptors stem from a man aged 80 or over in good health.

This clonotype was counted many times. The V gene is TRBV7-9, the J gene TRBJ2-6; 10 nucleotides line up with TRBD1. The V gene end was trimmed by 3 bases and the J gene end by 2 bases; junction bases not matched to a gene: 1. The CDR3 is made up of 16 amino acids. CDR1 SEHNR and CDR2 FQNEAQ come from the germline V gene (reference sequence). The CDR3 region is CASSLTGGAGANVLTF. Here the CDR3 DNA reads TGTGCCAGCAGCTTGACAGGGGGCGCTGGGGCCAACGTCCTGACTTTC.

This clonotype was seen only a few times. The rearrangement uses TRBV6-2 or TRBV6-3 and TRBJ2-7; 9 bases map to TRBD2. The CDR3 runs to 15 residues. Germline V lookup: CDR1 MNHEY, CDR2 SVGEGT. The V segment lost 2 bases and the J segment 1 base; nucleotides outside the gene matches: 3. In nucleotides, the CDR3 is TGTGCCAGCAGTTACCCCCTAGCGGGGTCCTACGAGCAGTACTTC. It translates to CASSYPLAGSYEQYF.